Following are 20 T cell receptor beta chains from one sample sequenced in a study of cytomegalovirus exposure and HLA in healthy donors. PCR amplification relied on 60 Vbeta primers (plus 13 Jbeta primers). This table comes from immunoSEQ multiplex PCR, and its TCRdb copy is limited to in-frame clones, with some not included. The sample lists 150,000 or so clones; roughly 65% were seen once. The specimen sequenced was PBMCs. These receptors were collected from a man between 18 and 29 years old in good health and CMV-seropositive.

The chain carries TRBV5-6 and TRBJ1-1; D is undetermined. Trimming removed 0 bases from V and 5 bases from J, with 17 bases in between. Germline values: CDR1 SGHDT, CDR2 YYEEEE. CDR3 size: 16 residues. For the CDR3, the DNA is TGTGCCAGCAGCTTGGTTTTCGTAGCGGGGAATACTGAAGCTTTCTTT. Translated: CASSLVFVAGNTEAFF.

This chain's CDR3 is CASSYSDGIEAFF. The CDR3 coding sequence is TGTGCCAGCAGTTACTCGGACGGGATTGAAGCTTTCTTT. V and J are TRBV6-5 and TRBJ1-1; D is ambiguous. CDR3 length: 13 residues. Germline V gene data show CDR1 as MNHEY and CDR2 as SVGAGI. V gave up 0 bases and J gave up 7 bases, with 9 bases separating them.

This clone was counted between two and nine times. DNA of the CDR3: TGTGCCAGCAGCTTGGGGGCGACAGGGGAAACTGAAGCTTTCTTT. Protein: CASSLGATGETEAFF. This rearrangement joins TRBV7-8 to TRBJ1-1; 8 bases align to TRBD1. The CDR3 covers 15 residues. CDR1 is SGHVS and CDR2 is FQNEAQ in the germline V gene. V shed 3 bases, J shed 5 bases, and the junction held 8 bases outside the gene matches.

V is TRBV28 and J is TRBJ1-2; weak D call: TRBD1 (6 bases). The CDR3 loop spans 17 amino acids. Germline V CDR1 and CDR2: MDHEN, SYDVKM. Trimming stripped 3 bases from V and 4 bases from J, with 21 bases between. The CDR3 sequence: CASSLGGLGVDPYGYTF. CDR3 nucleotide sequence: TGTGCCAGCAGTTTGGGGGGGCTCGGCGTCGATCCCTATGGCTACACCTTC.

The gene calls are TRBV29-1 and TRBJ2-5, with TRBD1 matching over 9 bases. This CDR3 spans 14 amino acids. V shed 6 bases, J shed 1 base, and the junction held 6 bases outside the gene matches. Germline V gene lookup returns CDR1 SQVTM and CDR2 ANQGSEA. The CDR3 is CSVTGGPVQETQYF. CDR3 nucleotides: TGCAGCGTCACAGGGGGCCCCGTCCAAGAGACCCAGTACTTC.

This rearrangement joins TRBV19 to TRBJ1-5; possible D gene TRBD1, 6 bases. Germline V gene lookup returns CDR1 LNHDA and CDR2 SQIVND (reference sequence). The V end was cut by 1 base, the J end by 2 bases, with 9 bases between. The CDR3 sequence is 15 residues long. CDR3 coding DNA: TGTGCCAGTAGTATAGTCGCAGGGGGCAATCAGCCCCAGCATTTT. Its protein is CASSIVAGGNQPQHF. The complete variable domain, with remaining parts taken from reference TRBV19 and TRBJ1-5, reads DGGITQSPKYLFRKEGQNVTLSCEQNLNHDAMYWYRQDPGQGLRLIYYSQIVNDFQKGDIAEGYSVSREKKESFPLTVTSAQKNPTAFYLCASSIVAGGNQPQHFGDGTRLSIL.

The rearrangement uses TRBV18 and TRBJ2-2; TRBD2 matches 8 bases. The germline gives CDR1 KGHSH, CDR2 LQKENI. V gave up 0 bases and J gave up 5 bases; unmatched junction bases: 2. The CDR3 loop spans 15 amino acids. CDR3: CASSPPRGGTGELFF. The CDR3 DNA reads TGTGCCAGCTCACCACCTCGCGGGGGGACCGGGGAGCTGTTTTTT.

J is TRBJ1-2 and V is TRBV18; D might be TRBD1 (6 bases). Germline CDR1 is KGHSH and CDR2 is LQKENI. Between the trimmed V and J ends, which lost 4 bases and 5 bases, there was a span of 11 bases. This CDR3 comprises 13 residues. As DNA, the CDR3 is TGTGCCAGCTCACAGGACAGTTTGTATGGCTACACCTTC. It encodes CASSQDSLYGYTF.

This clone was seen only once. The chain combines TRBV5-1 with TRBJ1-2; the match to TRBD1 covers 7 bases. CDR1 is SGHRS, CDR2 YFSETQ, per germline. J was trimmed by 6 bases and V by 0 bases; bases with no gene match: 5. CDR3 length: 14 residues. As DNA, the CDR3 is TGCGCCAGCAGCTTGGAGGGGACAGCCGATGGCTACACCTTC. Encoded protein: CASSLEGTADGYTF.

This clone was picked up a small number of times. This sequence joins TRBV15 and TRBJ2-6; perhaps TRBD1 as D (6 bases). The CDR3 runs 14 residues. Between the trimmed V and J ends, which lost 4 bases and 12 bases, there was a span of 16 bases. Germline V gene lookup returns CDR1 LNHNV and CDR2 YYDKDF (reference sequence). This chain's CDR3 is CATSMRAGVSVLTF. In DNA form, the CDR3 reads TGTGCCACCAGCATGAGGGCAGGGGTGAGCGTCCTGACTTTC.

The sample holds one count of this clone. The V and J genes are TRBV10-3 and TRBJ1-1; D unclear. The CDR3 length is 15 residues. CDR1 and CDR2 (germline): ENHRY, SYGVKD. The chain's CDR3 is CASTTGGADNTEAFF. For the CDR3, the DNA is TGTGCTTCCACCACGGGAGGCGCCGATAACACTGAAGCTTTCTTT.

The count of this clone is one. V is TRBV5-6 and J is TRBJ1-2; 8 nucleotides line up with TRBD1. The V gene's germline CDR1 is SGHDT and CDR2 YYEEEE. Trimming at V came to 2 bases and at J to 5 bases, leaving 5 bases not matched to a gene. This CDR3 spans 14 amino acids. CDR3 DNA: TGTGCCAGCAGCTTAGGGACAGGAATTTATGGCTACACCTTC. Residues: CASSLGTGIYGYTF. Full variable domain (outside the CDR3, taken from reference TRBV5-6 and TRBJ1-2): DAGVTQSPTHLIKTRGQQVTLRCSPKSGHDTVSWYQQALGQGPQFIFQYYEEEERQRGNFPDRFSGHQFPNYSSELNVNALLLGDSALYLCASSLGTGIYGYTFGSGTRLTVV.

The DNA of the CDR3 is TGTGCCAGCAGCTTAGTCCGCGGGACAGCGGAGACCCAGTACTTC. Encoded protein: CASSLVRGTAETQYF. The chain carries TRBV7-9 and TRBJ2-5, with D possibly TRBD1 on 7 matching bases. Trimming left V 1 base short and J 5 bases short, with 14 bases between. Per the germline V gene, CDR1 is SEHNR and CDR2 is FQNEAQ (reference sequence). The CDR3 is 15 amino acids.

As for this clone: Germline is not matched at one junction end, which may reflect a read error. Other DNA sequences of this sample code for an identical CDR3. This chain links TRBV25-1 with TRBJ1-1, with no clear D. Per the germline V gene, CDR1 is MGHDK and CDR2 is SYGVNS. This CDR3 contains 14 residues. The chain's CDR3 is CASSEGLRNTEAFF. CDR3 nucleotides: TGTGCTAGCAGTGAGGGCCTAAGGAACACTGAAGCTTTCTTT.

This clone has more than one count but fewer than ten. J is TRBJ1-1 and V is TRBV6-1, with D hard to call. The CDR3 has 13 amino acids. Trimming removed 11 bases from V and 4 bases from J, with 17 bases in between. Germline V CDR1 and CDR2: MNHNS, SASEGT. The CDR3 sequence is CACRRGGSTEAFF. CDR3 sequence (DNA): TGTGCCTGCCGCCGAGGAGGGAGCACTGAAGCTTTCTTT.

This clone was seen a few times. J is TRBJ1-5 and V is TRBV27; D is possibly TRBD1 (5 bases). Germline assignment: CDR1 MNHEY and CDR2 SMNVEV (reference sequence). V was trimmed by 3 bases and J by 2 bases, leaving 14 bases between them. The CDR3 covers 16 residues. CDR3 residues: CASSFSRPGGNQPQHF. The CDR3 nucleotides read TGTGCCAGCAGTTTTAGCCGCCCGGGGGGCAATCAGCCCCAGCATTTT.

For the CDR3, the DNA is TGTGCCAGCACAGCAAAACAGGGAGAAGCTTTCTTT. Protein sequence: CASTAKQGEAFF. V and J are TRBV2 and TRBJ1-1; D may be TRBD1 (6 bases). The CDR3 is made up of 12 amino acids. Trimming took 7 bases from V and 8 from J, leaving 14 bases between them. Germline V gene data show CDR1 as SNHLY and CDR2 as FYNNEI.

The V and J genes are TRBV5-8 and TRBJ2-3; tentative D call: TRBD2 (6 bases). Germline-derived CDR1 and CDR2 are SGHTS and YDEGEE. Trimming pared 0 bases from V and 2 bases from J, leaving 19 bases between. The CDR3 spans 18 residues. CDR3 DNA: TGTGCCAGCAGCTTGGGACGTGGGGTGGGACTCACCACAGATACGCAGTATTTT. Amino acids: CASSLGRGVGLTTDTQYF.

The count of this clone is one. The J gene is TRBJ1-6, the V gene TRBV2; 8 bases agree with TRBD1. The CDR3 runs to 13 residues. From germline, CDR1 is SNHLY and CDR2 FYNNEI. The junction had 6 bases not matched to a gene; V was cut back by 8 bases and J by 9 bases. The CDR3 nucleotides are TGTGCCAGCGGTACAGGGGGAATTTCACCCCTCCACTTT. It encodes CASGTGGISPLHF.

The chain has TRBV7-2 and TRBJ1-5; D ambiguous. The V gene lost 2 bases and the J gene lost 5 bases, with 10 bases spanning the gap. This CDR3 has 14 residues. Looked up from germline, CDR1 is SGHTA and CDR2 is FQGNSA. CDR3 DNA: TGTGCCAGCAGCTTACTTCCAGAGGATCAGCCCCAGCATTTT. Protein product: CASSLLPEDQPQHF.